A selection of T cell receptor beta chains follows, all from one sample in a study of PD-L1 blockade in urothelial cancer. TCRdb's table, derived via immunoSEQ multiplex PCR, lists solely in-frame clones and lacks some. The table includes 75,000 to 90,000 clones, over 80% detected once. The sequencing here drew on PBMCs, taken around atezolizumab (anti-PD-L1) treatment. The receptors derive from a man in his 70s with urothelial cancer. Both conserved end residues are part of each CDR3.

>TRBV4-2|TRBJ1-2
CASSQDLVGQSPYGYTF
>TRBV28|TRBJ2-5
CASSNSPTGQETQYF
>TRBV7-9|TRBJ1-4
CASSLGGGTNEKLFF
>TRBV2|TRBJ2-5
CASSDPTSGQETQYF
>TRBV19|TRBJ2-1
CASSIEGAPYNEQFF
>TRBV9|TRBJ1-4
CASGRGTNEKLFF
>TRBV28|TRBJ1-2
CASSLLAGGTYGYTF
>TRBV20-1|TRBJ1-2
CSARASQVYTF
>TRBV6-4|TRBJ1-5
CASIQQGSCNQPQHF
>TRBV7-9|TRBJ2-1
CASSLRGGAGEQFF
>TRBV7-9|TRBJ2-7
CASSSSGRAYEQYF
>TRBV19|TRBJ2-6
CASSRDRVGANVLTF
>TRBV9|TRBJ1-2
CASSVGLGGGYGYTF
>TRBV13|TRBJ1-6
CASSGTGGKSYNSPLHF
>TRBV19|TRBJ2-7
CASSLGVSYEQYF
>TRBV5-4|TRBJ1-4
CASSQAGGTNEKLFF
>TRBV7-2|TRBJ2-7
CASSLRASGAYEQYF
>TRBV5-1|TRBJ2-7
CASSLGGRAYEQYF
>TRBV10-1|TRBJ1-3
CASSESGGGGNTIYF